Sequencing of this T cell receptor beta chain was carried out in a study of T cell responses to AZD1222 COVID-19 vaccine. General study points: At 160-218 and 743-854, vaccine-associated CD4 TCRs were dominant, and they spanned spike. Donor demographics were predominantly white British with a female majority; clonal diversity may be underestimated.

Only in-frame clones appear in the TCRdb table, and some are missing; sequencing was by immunoSEQ multiplex PCR. The sample lists about 120,000 clones, more than 85% occurring once. With regard to this clone: Its antigen is as yet unknown.

V was trimmed by 2 bases and J by 4 bases, leaving 6 bases between them. The CDR3 sequence is 13 residues long. The chain uses TRBV12-3 or TRBV12-4 and TRBJ1-3; D uncertain. This receptor was obtained from an adult who received the AZD1222 COVID-19 vaccine. Sequences were derived from peripheral blood, sampled 28 days after the second AZD1222 dose. Here the CDR3 reads CASSLYRGNTIYF. DNA of the CDR3: TGTGCCAGCAGTTTATATCGGGGAAACACCATATATTTT.